The present TCR beta chain was sequenced within a study of cytomegalovirus exposure and HLA in healthy donors. Profiled with immunoSEQ multiplex PCR; TCRdb holds only in-frame clones, not every one. This table holds roughly 80,000 clones, just under 95% found once. There are a few counts of this clone. The CDR3 consists of 14 residues. CDR1 is SNHLY, CDR2 FYNNEI, per germline. Germline trimming cut 4 bases from V and 6 bases from J; bases unmatched to any gene: 6. The rearrangement links TRBV2 to TRBJ1-5; TRBD1 agrees at 7 bases. This TCR came from a man between 18 and 29 years old in good health and CMV-seronegative. Sequencing was done on a sample of PBMCs. CDR3 sequence reads: CASSGQGVSQPQHF. The CDR3 DNA reads as TGTGCCAGCAGTGGTCAGGGGGTGTCTCAGCCCCAGCATTTT.